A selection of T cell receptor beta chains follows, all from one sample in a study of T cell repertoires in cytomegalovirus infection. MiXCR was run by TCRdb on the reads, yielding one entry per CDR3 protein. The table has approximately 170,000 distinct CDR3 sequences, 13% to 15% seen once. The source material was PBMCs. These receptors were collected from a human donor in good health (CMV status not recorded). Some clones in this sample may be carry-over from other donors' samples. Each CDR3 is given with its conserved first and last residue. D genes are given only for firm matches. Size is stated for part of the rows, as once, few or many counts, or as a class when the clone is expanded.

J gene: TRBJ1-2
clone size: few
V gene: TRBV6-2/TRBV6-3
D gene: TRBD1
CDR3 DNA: TGTGCCAGCAGTTTACCGGGACAGCGAAGCTACTATGGCTACACCTTC
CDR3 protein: CASSLPGQRSYYGYTF

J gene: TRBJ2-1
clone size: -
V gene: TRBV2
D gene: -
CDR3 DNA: TGTGCCAGCACACGTCCCGACAATGAGCAGTTCTTC
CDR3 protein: CASTRPDNEQFF

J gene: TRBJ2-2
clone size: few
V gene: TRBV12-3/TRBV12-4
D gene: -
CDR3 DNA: TGTGCCAGCAGTTTATGGCTGGGGGATGCCGGGGAGCTGTTTTTT
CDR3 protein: CASSLWLGDAGELFF

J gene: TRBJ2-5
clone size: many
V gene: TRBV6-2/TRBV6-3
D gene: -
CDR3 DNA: TGTGCCAGCAGTTACGTGAGACGGGAGACCCAGTACTTC
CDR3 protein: CASSYVRRETQYF

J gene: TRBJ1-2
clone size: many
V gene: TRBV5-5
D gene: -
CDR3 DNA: TGTGCCAGCAGCTGGGGGGGGCTCGAGGGCTACACCTTC
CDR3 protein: CASSWGGLEGYTF

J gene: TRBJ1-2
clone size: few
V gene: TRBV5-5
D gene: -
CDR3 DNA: TGTGCCAGCAGCCGTAGTCAGCTGGACTATGGCTACACCTTC
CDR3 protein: CASSRSQLDYGYTF

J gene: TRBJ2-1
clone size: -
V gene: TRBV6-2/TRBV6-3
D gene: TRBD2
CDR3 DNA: TGTGCCAGCAGTTACTCGAGTACTATGAGTCCTAGCGGGGGAAGGGGCTCCTACAATGAGCAGTTCTTC
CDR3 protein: CASSYSSTMSPSGGRGSYNEQFF

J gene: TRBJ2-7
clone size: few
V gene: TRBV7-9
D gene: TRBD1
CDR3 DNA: TGTGCCAGCAGCCCCCTGACAGGGGACTTGAACGAGCAGTACTTC
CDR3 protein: CASSPLTGDLNEQYF

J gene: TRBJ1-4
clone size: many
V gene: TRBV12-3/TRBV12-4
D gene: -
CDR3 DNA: TGTGCCAGCAGTCCGTCGGGGGGAAATGAAAAACTGTTTTTT
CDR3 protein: CASSPSGGNEKLFF

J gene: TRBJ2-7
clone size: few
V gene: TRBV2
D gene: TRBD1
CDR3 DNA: TGTGCCAGCAGTGAAGAAGGGGGCCCGGGTTTTGTCCCCTACGAGCAGTACTTC
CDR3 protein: CASSEEGGPGFVPYEQYF

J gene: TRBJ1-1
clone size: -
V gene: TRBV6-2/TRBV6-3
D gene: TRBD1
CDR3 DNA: TGTGCCAACAGTATCCCCGGGACAGTTCCAGCTTTCTTT
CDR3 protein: CANSIPGTVPAFF

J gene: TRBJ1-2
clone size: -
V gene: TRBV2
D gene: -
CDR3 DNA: TGTGCCGACAAAAGAGGTCCCTATGGCTACACCTTC
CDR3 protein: CADKRGPYGYTF

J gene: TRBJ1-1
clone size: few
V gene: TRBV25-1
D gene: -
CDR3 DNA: TGTGCCAGCAGGTGGGGGAACACTGAAGCTTTCTTT
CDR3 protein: CASRWGNTEAFF

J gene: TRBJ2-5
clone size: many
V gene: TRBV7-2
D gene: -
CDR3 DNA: TGTGCCAGCAGCTTAGTTGGACAGATCCTACAAGAGACCCAGTACTTC
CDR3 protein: CASSLVGQILQETQYF

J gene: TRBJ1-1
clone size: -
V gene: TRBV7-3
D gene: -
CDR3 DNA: TGTGCCAGCAGCTTACAGCCGGGCTCTAACACTGAAGCTTTCTTT
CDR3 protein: CASSLQPGSNTEAFF

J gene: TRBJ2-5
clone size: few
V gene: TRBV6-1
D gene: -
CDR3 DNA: TGTGCCAGCAGCCTGGGGGTGACAACTCTAGAGACCCAGTACTTC
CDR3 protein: CASSLGVTTLETQYF

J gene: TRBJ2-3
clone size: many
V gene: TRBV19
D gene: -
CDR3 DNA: TGTGCCAGTAGTGTTGGAGGTGGGGGACCAGATACGCAGTATTTT
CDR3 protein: CASSVGGGGPDTQYF

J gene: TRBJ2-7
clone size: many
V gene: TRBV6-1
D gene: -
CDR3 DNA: TGTGCCAGCAGCGGGACATACAGCTCCTACGAGCAGTACTTC
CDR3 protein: CASSGTYSSYEQYF

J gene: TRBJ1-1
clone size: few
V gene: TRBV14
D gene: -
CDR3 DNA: TGTGCCAGCAGCCACCTCAAAGGACCTCAGGGAGCTTTCTTT
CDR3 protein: CASSHLKGPQGAFF

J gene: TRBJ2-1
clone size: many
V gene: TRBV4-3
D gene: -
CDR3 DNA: TGCGCCAGCAGCCAAGCAATACAAAGGGATGAGCAGTTCTTC
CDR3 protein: CASSQAIQRDEQFF

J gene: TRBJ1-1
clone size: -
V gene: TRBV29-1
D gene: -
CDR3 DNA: TGCAGCGCATTTTCGAACACTGAAGCTTTCTTT
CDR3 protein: CSAFSNTEAFF

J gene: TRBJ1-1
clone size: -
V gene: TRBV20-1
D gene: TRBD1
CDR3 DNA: TGCAGTGCTTGGACCCCCGGACAGGGGGCTGGCACTGAAGCTTTCTTT
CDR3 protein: CSAWTPGQGAGTEAFF

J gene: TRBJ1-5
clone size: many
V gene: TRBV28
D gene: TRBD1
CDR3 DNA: TGTGCCACAGGGACAGGTTATAGCAATCAGCCCCAGCATTTT
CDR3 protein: CATGTGYSNQPQHF

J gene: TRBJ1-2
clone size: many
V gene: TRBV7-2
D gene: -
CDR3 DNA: TGTGCCAGCAGCTACCGGGACATAGCGACTGGCTACACCTTC
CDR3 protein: CASSYRDIATGYTF

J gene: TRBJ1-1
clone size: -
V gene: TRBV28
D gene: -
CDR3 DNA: TGTGCCAGCAGTTTATGGGTCGGCGACACTGAAGCTTTCTTT
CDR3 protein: CASSLWVGDTEAFF

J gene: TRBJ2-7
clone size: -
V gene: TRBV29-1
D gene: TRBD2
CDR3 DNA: TGCAGCGTCGGGACTAGCGGGTACGAGCAGTACTTC
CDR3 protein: CSVGTSGYEQYF

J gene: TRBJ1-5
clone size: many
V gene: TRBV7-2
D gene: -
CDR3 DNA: TGTGCCAGCACCTCGGGGGGGTTTCAGCCCCAGCATTTT
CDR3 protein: CASTSGGFQPQHF

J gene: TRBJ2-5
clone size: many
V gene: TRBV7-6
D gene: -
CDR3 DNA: TGTGCCAGCAGCTTCCACCTAGGGGAGACCCAGTACTTC
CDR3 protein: CASSFHLGETQYF

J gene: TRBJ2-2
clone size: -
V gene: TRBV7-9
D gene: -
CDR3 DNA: TGTGCCTGCAGCTTTGGGACCGGGGAGCTGTTTTTT
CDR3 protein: CACSFGTGELFF

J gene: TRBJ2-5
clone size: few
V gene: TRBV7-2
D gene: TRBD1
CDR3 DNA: TGTGCCAGCAGCTACCCTCCCGGGACAGGGTTGAGGGAGACCCAGTACTTC
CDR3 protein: CASSYPPGTGLRETQYF

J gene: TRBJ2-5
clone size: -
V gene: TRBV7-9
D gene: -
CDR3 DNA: TGTGCCAGCAGCTACCCAAGGGGATACTTC
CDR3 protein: CASSYPRGYF

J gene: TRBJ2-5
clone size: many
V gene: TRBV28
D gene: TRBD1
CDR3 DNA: TGTGCCAGCAGTTCGCACCGGTATCCCGGGACAGGGGTAGTATTAGAGACCCAGTACTTC
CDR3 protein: CASSSHRYPGTGVVLETQYF

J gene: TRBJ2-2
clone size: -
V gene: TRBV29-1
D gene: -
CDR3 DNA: TGCAGCGTTGAAAGGGTAGCCGGCGGGGAGCTGTTTTTT
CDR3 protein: CSVERVAGGELFF

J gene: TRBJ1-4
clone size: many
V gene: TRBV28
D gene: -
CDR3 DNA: TGTGCCAGCAGTCTGGGACGGTCGACTCTTACTAATGAAAAACTGTTTTTT
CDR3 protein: CASSLGRSTLTNEKLFF

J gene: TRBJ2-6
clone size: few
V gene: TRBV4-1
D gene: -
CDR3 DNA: TGCGCCAGCGGATTACCCTCGGCTGGGGCCAACGTCCTGACTTTC
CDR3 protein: CASGLPSAGANVLTF

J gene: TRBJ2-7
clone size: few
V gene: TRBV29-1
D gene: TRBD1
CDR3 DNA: TGCAGCGCTGGGGCAGGGGGATCCTACGAGCAGTACTTC
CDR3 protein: CSAGAGGSYEQYF

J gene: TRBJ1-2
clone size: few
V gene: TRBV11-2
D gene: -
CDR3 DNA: TGTGCCAGCAGACCTATCAGGGGACTGATGGAGGTCAAGGGCTACACCTTC
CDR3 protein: CASRPIRGLMEVKGYTF

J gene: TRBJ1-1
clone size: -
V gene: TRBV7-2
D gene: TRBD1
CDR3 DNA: TGTGCCAGCAGCTTAGCGGGGACAGGGGGAGTGAACACTGAAGCTTTCTTT
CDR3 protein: CASSLAGTGGVNTEAFF

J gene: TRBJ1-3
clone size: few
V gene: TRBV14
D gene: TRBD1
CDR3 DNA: TGTGCCAGCAGCCAAGATCTCAGGGGGAACACCATATATTTT
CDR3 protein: CASSQDLRGNTIYF

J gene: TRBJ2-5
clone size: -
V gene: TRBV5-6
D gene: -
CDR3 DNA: TGTGCCAGCAGCTTGTTCCTGGCGGCAAGCCAGTACCAAGAGACCCAGTACTTC
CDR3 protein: CASSLFLAASQYQETQYF

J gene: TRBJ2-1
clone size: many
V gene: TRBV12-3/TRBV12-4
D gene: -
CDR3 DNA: TGTGCCAGCAGTTCCCGACTTTTCAATGAGCAGTTCTTC
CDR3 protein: CASSSRLFNEQFF

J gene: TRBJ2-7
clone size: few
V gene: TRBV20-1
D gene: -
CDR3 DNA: TGCAGTGCCCCAAGTGGGGGGCGCGTAGACGAGCAGTACTTC
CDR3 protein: CSAPSGGRVDEQYF

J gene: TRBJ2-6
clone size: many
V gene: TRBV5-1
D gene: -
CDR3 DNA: TGCGCCAGCAGCAGGCACCGGGGCGAAGAAAGCTCTGGGGCCAACGTCCTGACTTTC
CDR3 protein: CASSRHRGEESSGANVLTF

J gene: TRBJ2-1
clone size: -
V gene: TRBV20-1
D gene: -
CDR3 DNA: TGCAGTGCTAGAGGTCAGGGGTATACAGATGAGCAGTTCTTC
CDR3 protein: CSARGQGYTDEQFF

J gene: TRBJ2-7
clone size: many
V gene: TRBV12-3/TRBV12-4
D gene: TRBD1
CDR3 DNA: TGTGCCAGCACCGAAACCTGGGACAGCTACGACGAGCAGTACTTC
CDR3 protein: CASTETWDSYDEQYF

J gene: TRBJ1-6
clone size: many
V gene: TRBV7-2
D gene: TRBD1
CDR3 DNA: TGTGCCAGCAGCTTACCACAGGGGGCTTATTCACCCCTCCACTTT
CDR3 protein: CASSLPQGAYSPLHF

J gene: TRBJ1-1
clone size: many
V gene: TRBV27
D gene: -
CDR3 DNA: TGTGCCAGCAGTCCCCGTACAGGTAGTTTAACTGAAGCTTTCTTT
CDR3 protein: CASSPRTGSLTEAFF